The 15 T cell receptor beta chains below come from one sample, sequenced in a study of CD4 T cells in relation to SARS-CoV-2 and coronaviruses. Repertoires were generated with immunoSEQ multiplex PCR, while TCRdb's copy carries only in-frame clones and drops some. The table has about 30,000 clones, roughly four fifths seen once. The antigens of these receptors remain unknown. What was sequenced was memory CD4+ T cells from PBMCs, cultured in vitro. The source is an adult with COVID-19.

V usage is TRBV5-1 and J usage is TRBJ2-1; 8 positions agree with TRBD1. The CDR3 contains 15 residues. J lost 4 bases, V lost 4 bases, and 7 bases had no gene match. Germline V gene lookup returns CDR1 SGHRS and CDR2 YFSETQ. CDR3 in amino acids: CASSPSGDRYNEQFF. For the CDR3, the DNA is TGCGCCAGCAGCCCCTCCGGGGACAGGTACAATGAGCAGTTCTTC.

The V and J genes are TRBV7-8 and TRBJ2-7; 7 bases line up with TRBD2. V gave up 3 bases and J gave up 6 bases; unmatched junction bases: 8. The germline V gene encodes CDR1 SGHVS and CDR2 FQNEAQ. The CDR3 consists of 14 residues. CDR3 in DNA: TGTGCCAGCAGCTTCGGGGGAAGCGGGACCGAGCAGTACTTC. This codes for CASSFGGSGTEQYF.

This chain connects TRBV28 to TRBJ2-1; possible D gene TRBD1, 7 bases. V dropped 6 bases and J dropped 8 bases, with 14 bases sitting between them. Per the germline V gene, CDR1 is MDHEN and CDR2 is SYDVKM. The CDR3 consists of 13 residues. In nucleotides, the CDR3 is TGTGCCAGCAGCCAGGGGGGTTGGGATGAGCAGTTCTTC. It yields the protein CASSQGGWDEQFF.

The V and J genes are TRBV19 and TRBJ1-1; 8 nucleotides agree with TRBD1. The germline V gene has CDR1 LNHDA and CDR2 SQIVND (reference sequence). This CDR3 has 14 residues. The V and J ends lost 5 bases and 4 bases, in that order; junction bases with no gene match: 6. The CDR3 sequence is CASSGWTGSTEAFF. DNA for the CDR3: TGTGCCAGTAGTGGTTGGACAGGGAGCACTGAAGCTTTCTTT.

The V call is TRBV6-5, the J call TRBJ2-7; 9 bases are shared with TRBD1. In germline, CDR1 is MNHEY, CDR2 SVGAGI. The CDR3 has 14 amino acids. V dropped 7 bases and J dropped 4; count of bases not matched to a gene: 8. In nucleotides, the CDR3 is TGTGCCAGCACCGCGACAGGGGGGGTTTACGAGCAGTACTTC. Translating it yields CASTATGGVYEQYF.

The V call is TRBV21-1, the J call TRBJ2-2; the table's TRBD1 call for D was not verified on the DNA. TRBV21-1 is deemed a pseudogene. The CDR3 has 16 residues. The CDR3 here is CASSKGLDSRAGELFF. The CDR3 region has the DNA TGTGCCAGCAGCAAAGGTCTGGACAGCAGGGCCGGGGAGCTGTTTTTT.

The V call is TRBV15, the J call TRBJ1-4; D is unresolved. The CDR3 totals 16 residues. CDR1 is LNHNV, CDR2 YYDKDF, per germline (reference sequence). Trimming removed 2 bases from V and 0 bases from J, with 10 bases in between. The CDR3 nucleotides read TGTGCCACCAGCAGATTTCGACCCGCAACTAATGAAAAACTGTTTTTT. Amino acid sequence: CATSRFRPATNEKLFF.

The chain has TRBV18 and TRBJ1-4; a weak D match, TRBD1 (5 bases). Trimming shortened V by 5 bases and J by 5 bases, and 15 bases separated the two germline ends. Germline CDR1 is KGHSH and CDR2 is LQKENI. The CDR3 consists of 15 residues. The DNA of the CDR3 is TGTGCCAGCTCAATTTCCGGGACGGACAATGAAAAACTGTTTTTT. As protein: CASSISGTDNEKLFF. Full variable domain (remainder filled in from reference TRBV18 and TRBJ1-4): NAGVMQNPRHLVRRRGQEARLRCSPMKGHSHVYWYRQLPEEGLKFMVYLQKENIIDESGMPKERFSAEFPKEGPSILRIQQVVRGDSAAYFCASSISGTDNEKLFFGSGTQLSVL.

V and J are TRBV7-8 and TRBJ2-5; no clear D gene. Trimming took off 5 bases at V and 4 bases at J, with 5 bases between the two ends. In germline, CDR1 is SGHVS, CDR2 FQNEAQ. The CDR3 runs 11 residues. The CDR3, as DNA: TGTGCCAGCAGCCCCAGAGAGACCCAGTACTTC. Translating gives CASSPRETQYF.

The rearrangement uses TRBV28 and TRBJ1-5, with TRBD1 identical over 8 bases. CDR1 is MDHEN and CDR2 is SYDVKM in the germline V gene. The V gene end was trimmed by 8 bases and the J gene end by 6 bases; junction bases not matched to a gene: 18. This CDR3 is 17 amino acids long. Written as DNA, the CDR3 is TGTGCCAGCTCCGGGCTTCCCACAGGGGGACGTATTCAGCCCCAGCATTTT. It yields the protein CASSGLPTGGRIQPQHF.

The V call is TRBV5-6, the J call TRBJ2-1; D is ambiguous. Trimming took off 1 base at V and 5 bases at J, with 16 bases between the two ends. This CDR3 has 16 residues. Germline V gene data show CDR1 as SGHDT and CDR2 as YYEEEE. CDR3 protein: CASSLWLTRPDNEQFF. DNA of the CDR3: TGTGCCAGCAGCTTGTGGCTAACTCGGCCAGACAATGAGCAGTTCTTC. Together with reference TRBV5-6 and TRBJ2-1, the CDR3 gives the full variable domain: DAGVTQSPTHLIKTRGQQVTLRCSPKSGHDTVSWYQQALGQGPQFIFQYYEEEERQRGNFPDRFSGHQFPNYSSELNVNALLLGDSALYLCASSLWLTRPDNEQFFGPGTRLTVL.

The genes are TRBV11-2 and TRBJ2-1; maybe TRBD2 (6 bases). The CDR3 spans 15 residues. The germline V gene encodes CDR1 SGHAT and CDR2 FQNNGV. Trimming shortened V by 5 bases and J by 1 base, and 12 bases separated the two germline ends. DNA of the CDR3: TGTGCCAGCAGCCCACTCCGGGGGTCCTACAATGAGCAGTTCTTC. This gives the protein CASSPLRGSYNEQFF.

J is TRBJ2-7 and V is TRBV24-1, with 7 bases that match TRBD1. V was clipped by 3 bases and J by 3 bases; unmatched bases: 1. CDR1 is KGHDR and CDR2 is SFDVKD in the germline V gene. The CDR3 is 13 residues long. In DNA, the CDR3 is TGTGCCACCAGTGATGGACAGGACTACGAGCAGTACTTC. It translates to CATSDGQDYEQYF.

The chain couples TRBV19 to TRBJ2-7; D possibly corresponds to TRBD1 (6 bases). This CDR3 has 13 residues. Germline V gives CDR1 LNHDA, CDR2 SQIVND (reference sequence). Between the trimmed V and J ends, which lost 6 bases and 5 bases, there was a span of 14 bases. Here the CDR3 reads CASRRTGNDEQYF. The CDR3 DNA reads as TGTGCCAGTAGGCGTACAGGGAACGACGAGCAGTACTTC.

The V gene is TRBV9, the J gene TRBJ2-3, with TRBD2 matching over 11 bases. CDR1 and CDR2 from the germline V gene are SGDLS and YYNGEE. Losses at the gene ends were 0 bases for V and 0 bases for J; bases not matched to a gene: 0. The CDR3 has 16 amino acids. CDR3 in DNA: TGTGCCAGCAGCGTAGGGACTAGCGGGAGCACAGATACGCAGTATTTT. It specifies CASSVGTSGSTDTQYF.